The 6 T cell receptor beta chains below come from one sample, sequenced in a study of CD8 T cells in ankylosing spondylitis. TCRdb reanalysed the 5' RACE reads using MiXCR and keeps one entry per CDR3 protein. Altogether more than 95,000 distinct CDR3 sequences are present, roughly 8.3% being singletons, with the ten largest covering around 10%. Source material: blood, either unsorted or a sorted T cell fraction (not recorded which). The receptor set was obtained from a male donor with ankylosing spondylitis or in good health (not recorded which).

This clonotype was detected ten times or more. The CDR3 nucleotides read TGTGCCAGCAGCCAAGTAGGAGAGACCCAGTACTTC. Translation gives CASSQVGETQYF. This chain joins TRBV14 and TRBJ2-5; no clear D gene. Germline V lookup: CDR1 SGHDN, CDR2 FVKESK. The CDR3 spans 12 residues. The V and J ends lost 1 base and 4 bases respectively, with 4 bases between them.

This clonotype was observed many times. The V call is TRBV27, the J call TRBJ1-2; maybe TRBD1 (6 bases). CDR1 is MNHEY, CDR2 SMNVEV, per germline (reference sequence). The CDR3 is made up of 14 amino acids. With 6 bases removed from V and 6 bases from J, the gap between germline ends came to 17 bases. CDR3 amino acids: CASSRGGVIDGYTF. As DNA, the CDR3 is TGTGCCAGCAGCCGGGGGGGCGTTATTGATGGCTACACCTTC.

This clonotype was detected many times. V is TRBV7-8 and J is TRBJ2-3, with a weak D call TRBD2 (6 bases). Germline V CDR1 and CDR2: SGHVS, FQNEAQ. Trimming pared 3 bases from V and 0 bases from J, leaving 10 bases between. The length of the CDR3 is 15 residues. The CDR3 nucleotides are TGTGCCAGCAGCTTCCAGGGACTTAGCACAGATACGCAGTATTTT. Its protein is CASSFQGLSTDTQYF.

This clonotype was counted at least ten times. The chain links TRBV20-1 to TRBJ1-5, with TRBD1 matching 7 bases. Germline CDR1 DFQATT, CDR2 SNEGSKA (reference sequence). The CDR3 contains 13 residues. Germline trimming cut 2 bases from V and 5 bases from J; bases unmatched to any gene: 3. Here the CDR3 reads CSARRDSDQPQHF. In nucleotides, the CDR3 is TGCAGTGCTAGAAGGGACAGCGATCAGCCCCAGCATTTT.

The table lists this clonotype with many counts. The V gene is TRBV7-6, the J gene TRBJ1-6, with TRBD1 matching 7 bases. The germline gives CDR1 SGHVS, CDR2 FNYEAQ. V lost 0 bases, J lost 10 bases, and 6 bases stayed unmatched. The CDR3 runs to 15 residues. In DNA form, the CDR3 reads TGTGCCAGCAGCTTAGCCGGACAGGTCCTCTCACCCCTCCACTTT. It encodes CASSLAGQVLSPLHF.

This clonotype showed up many times. This rearrangement joins TRBV12-3 or TRBV12-4 to TRBJ1-1; a weak D match, TRBD1 (5 bases). V was trimmed by 5 bases and J by 3 bases, leaving 13 bases between them. This CDR3 contains 14 residues. The CDR3 sequence is CASSPRQLHTEAFF. CDR3 DNA sequence: TGTGCCAGCAGTCCCCGACAGTTACACACTGAAGCTTTCTTT.